The present T cell receptor beta chain was sequenced within a study of OX40 agonist ivuxolimab in advanced cancers. The overall study: Having had anti-PD-1, anti-PD-L1 or anti-CTLA-4 therapy before was allowed, and more than 35% had some.

Data came from immunoSEQ multiplex PCR; TCRdb stores just in-frame clones and leaves some out. The sample lists roughly 23,000 clones, under 85% occurring once. Blood was sampled at baseline, cycle 4 day 1, and cycle 7 day 1. The CDR3 has 17 amino acids. The receptor's source is an adult with an advanced solid tumor such as melanoma, head and neck, liver or kidney cancer. This chain links TRBV21-1 with TRBJ2-2. TRBV21-1 is noted as a pseudogene. The sample consisted of CD4+ or CD8+ T cells sorted from blood, taken in a trial of the OX40 agonist ivuxolimab. CDR3 amino acids: CASRYGLATGLTGELFF. The DNA for the CDR3 is TGTGCCAGCAGATATGGCCTAGCTACAGGCTTGACCGGGGAGCTGTTTTTT.